This TCR beta chain stems from a study of CD8+CD57+ T cells in acquired aplastic anemia. Looking at the study overall: The mean DNA yield obtained from sorted CD4+ and CD8+ cells came to 3.2 ug.

Previously, flow cytometry had revealed CD8+CD57+ cell expansion in the patients chosen for sequencing. The blood sampling took place in patients who had so far received no therapy. This clonotype has ten or more counts. Its antigen is undetermined. Researchers used genomic DNA as the template to profile TCR beta VDJ and CDR3. Via MiXCR, TCRdb re-called the reads, giving one row per CDR3 protein. In the table there are about 150,000 distinct CDR3 sequences, about 52% of which are singletons. Findings of the study overall: Comparison of patients with controls identified roughly 27 shared CD8+ CDR3 sequences.

V lost 1 base, J lost 5 bases, and 6 bases lay in between. CDR1 is SEHNR and CDR2 is FQNEAQ in the germline V gene (reference sequence). The CDR3 length is 13 residues. The sequenced sample was sorted CD4+, CD8+, or CD8+CD57+ T cells (not recorded which) from PBMCs. The V gene is TRBV7-9, the J gene TRBJ2-1; D uncertain. This TCR derives from a human donor with aplastic anemia. CDR3: CASSLDRHNEQFF. CDR3 bases: TGTGCCAGCAGCTTAGATAGACACAATGAGCAGTTCTTC.